These T cell receptor beta chains were read from a single sample in a study of blood T cell repertoires in COVID-19. Using immunoSEQ multiplex PCR, the repertoire was profiled, and TCRdb retains in-frame clones only, with some absent. The sample includes over 100,000 clones, 70% to 90% of them seen just once. Sequencing used peripheral blood. The receptors stem from a woman aged 55-70 years with acute or convalescent COVID-19. CDR3s include the opening cysteine and the closing phenylalanine or tryptophan. A D gene is named only where the DNA matches it firmly. Clone size is not always given. Where it is, it says once, few, many or a class for expanded clones.

TRBV27,TRBD2,13,TRBJ2-3,NA,TGTGCCAGCAGTCGGCTAGCGGAACGTACGCAGTATTTT,CASSRLAERTQYF
TRBV24-1,TRBD2,18,TRBJ2-7,NA,TGTGCCACCAGTGCGAAGGGGAGGGGAGGGGAAGGTTTATACGAGCAGTACTTC,CATSAKGRGGEGLYEQYF
TRBV19,NA,13,TRBJ1-1,NA,TGTGCCAGTAGTTCCAACTTGAACACTGAAGCTTTCTTT,CASSSNLNTEAFF
TRBV7-2,TRBD2,14,TRBJ2-1,NA,TGTGCCAGCAGCTACGGACTAGCGGGAGGGTCGCAGTTCTTC,CASSYGLAGGSQFF
TRBV28,TRBD2,15,TRBJ2-2,NA,TGTGCCAGCAGTCCACTTAGCGGGGACACCGGGGAGCTGTTTTTT,CASSPLSGDTGELFF
TRBV13,TRBD2,12,TRBJ2-2,NA,TGTGCCAGCAGCTCCGAAGCGGGGGGGGTGTTTTTT,CASSSEAGGVFF
TRBV5-1,NA,14,TRBJ2-2,NA,TGCGCCAGCAGCTTGGACAGGGCCCCCGGGGAGCTGTTTTTT,CASSLDRAPGELFF
TRBV2,TRBD1,14,TRBJ1-4,few,TGTGCCAGCAATGGACAGGGGGCGGGAGAAAAACTGTTTTTT,CASNGQGAGEKLFF
TRBV6-1,TRBD1,15,TRBJ2-7,NA,TGTGCCAGCAGTGAGTCTGGGACAGCTATGAGGGAGCAGTACTTC,CASSESGTAMREQYF
TRBV28,NA,14,TRBJ1-5,NA,TGTGCCAGCGGGGGGGTGAGGCCGGTGGAGCCCCAGCATTTT,CASGGVRPVEPQHF
TRBV30,TRBD1,13,TRBJ2-5,NA,TGTGCCTGGAGGCAGGGGGCAAAAGAGACCCAGTACTTC,CAWRQGAKETQYF
TRBV10-3,TRBD1,17,TRBJ1-6,NA,TGTGCCATCAGTGAGTCCGTCCGACAGGGAGAGGGTTCACCCCTCCACTTT,CAISESVRQGEGSPLHF
TRBV5-4,TRBD1,16,TRBJ2-2,NA,TGTGCCAGCAGCCGTACCGGGACAGGGAATACCGGGGAGCTGTTTTTT,CASSRTGTGNTGELFF
TRBV5-1,NA,15,TRBJ2-2,NA,TGCGCCAGCAGCTCCGAGGGATCCCGGCGGAGCGAGCTGTTTTTT,CASSSEGSRRSELFF
TRBV5-6,NA,17,TRBJ1-2,NA,TGTGCCAGCAGCTTGGCCTTTAATACGGTCGGGGTTGGAGGCTACACCTTC,CASSLAFNTVGVGGYTF
TRBV18,TRBD1,16,TRBJ1-3,NA,TGTGCCAGCTCATCCGGACAGGGACTCTCTGGAAACACCATATATTTT,CASSSGQGLSGNTIYF
TRBV7-8,TRBD2,17,TRBJ2-7,NA,TGTGCCAGCAGCTTAGTCGCGGGAGAGGGGCAAACCTACGAGCAGTACTTC,CASSLVAGEGQTYEQYF
TRBV4-1,TRBD2,15,TRBJ2-7,NA,TGCGCCAGCAGCCAAACTAGCGGGGGGGCCTACGAGCAGTACTTC,CASSQTSGGAYEQYF
TRBV29-1,NA,13,TRBJ2-3,NA,TGCAGCGTTGAAGAAGGGAGCTCGGGTACGCAGTATTTT,CSVEEGSSGTQYF
TRBV29-1,TRBD2,16,TRBJ2-3,NA,TGCAGCGTTGCCCGGGCTAGCGGGACGAGCACAGATACGCAGTATTTT,CSVARASGTSTDTQYF
TRBV28,NA,16,TRBJ1-4,NA,TGTGCCAGCAGTGTATCGACCCAGGGTGGGCATGAAAAACTGTTTTTT,CASSVSTQGGHEKLFF
TRBV6-5,TRBD2,13,TRBJ2-5,NA,TGTGCCAGCAGTTGGGAGGGCCCAGAGACCCAGTACTTC,CASSWEGPETQYF
TRBV5-1,TRBD1,16,TRBJ1-6,NA,TGCGCCAGCAGCTTAAAAACCGGGACAGAAAGTTCACCCCTCCACTTT,CASSLKTGTESSPLHF
TRBV18,NA,13,TRBJ2-2,NA,TGTGCCAGCTCCCCGCGAAACACCGGGGAGCTGTTTTTT,CASSPRNTGELFF
TRBV28,TRBD1,15,TRBJ2-5,NA,TGTGCCAGCAGAACCGCCGGGACAGGGGGAGAGACCCAGTACTTC,CASRTAGTGGETQYF